This is a list of T cell receptor beta chains from one sample in a study of PD-1 blockade in classical Hodgkin lymphoma. The protocol was immunoSEQ multiplex PCR, while the TCRdb copy is restricted to in-frame clones and leaves out a portion. The table has about 12,000 clones, around four fifths seen once. Here the sequenced sample was CD4+ T cells from blood, taken at baseline. The receptors stem from a human donor with classical Hodgkin lymphoma. Both conserved end residues are part of each CDR3. Clone size is stated in some rows and not others, as once, few, many or a class when expanded.

v_call: TRBV15; cdr3_length: 16; j_call: TRBJ2-1; clone_size: .; cdr3_aa: CATSREGRQWTDEQFF
v_call: TRBV10-3; cdr3_length: 19; j_call: TRBJ1-6; clone_size: .; cdr3_aa: CAISESIIPRSSYNSPLHF
v_call: TRBV5-1; cdr3_length: 14; j_call: TRBJ1-2; clone_size: .; cdr3_aa: CASSLGIRMMAYTF
v_call: TRBV6-1; cdr3_length: 15; j_call: TRBJ2-4; clone_size: few; cdr3_aa: CASSARDKTLNIQYF
v_call: TRBV11-2; cdr3_length: 14; j_call: TRBJ1-6; clone_size: .; cdr3_aa: CASSFGRGRPPLHF
v_call: TRBV7-9; cdr3_length: 18; j_call: TRBJ2-1; clone_size: .; cdr3_aa: CASSLDLGGRRAHNEQFF
v_call: TRBV28; cdr3_length: 15; j_call: TRBJ2-7; clone_size: .; cdr3_aa: CASSFRDRGFYEQYF
v_call: TRBV19; cdr3_length: 14; j_call: TRBJ2-1; clone_size: once; cdr3_aa: CASSIAGGWGEQFF
v_call: TRBV6-5; cdr3_length: 13; j_call: TRBJ2-7; clone_size: once; cdr3_aa: CASSVGLVYEQYF
v_call: TRBV4-2; cdr3_length: 14; j_call: TRBJ2-2; clone_size: .; cdr3_aa: CASSRDQNTGELFF
v_call: TRBV29-1; cdr3_length: 13; j_call: TRBJ1-3; clone_size: .; cdr3_aa: CSVDGLSGNTIYF
v_call: TRBV4-3; cdr3_length: 13; j_call: TRBJ1-5; clone_size: .; cdr3_aa: CASSQDLGQPQHF
v_call: TRBV9; cdr3_length: 12; j_call: TRBJ1-2; clone_size: .; cdr3_aa: CASSKVNYGYTF
v_call: TRBV4-3; cdr3_length: 19; j_call: TRBJ2-1; clone_size: .; cdr3_aa: CASSVTWFLTSGAFNEQFF
v_call: TRBV7-9; cdr3_length: 13; j_call: TRBJ2-1; clone_size: once; cdr3_aa: CASSPPVWDEQFF
v_call: TRBV4-3; cdr3_length: 15; j_call: TRBJ1-2; clone_size: .; cdr3_aa: CASSQDGGYSYGYTF
v_call: TRBV6-5; cdr3_length: 14; j_call: TRBJ1-1; clone_size: .; cdr3_aa: CASSYEGMNTEAFF
v_call: TRBV13; cdr3_length: 12; j_call: TRBJ2-7; clone_size: .; cdr3_aa: CASSLTGTEQYF
v_call: TRBV9; cdr3_length: 17; j_call: TRBJ2-2; clone_size: few; cdr3_aa: CASSPYLGQPFAGELFF
v_call: TRBV5-4; cdr3_length: 15; j_call: TRBJ2-7; clone_size: .; cdr3_aa: CASSLFLGTGEEQYF
v_call: TRBV6-6; cdr3_length: 12; j_call: TRBJ1-1; clone_size: .; cdr3_aa: CASSYLRTEAFF
v_call: TRBV27; cdr3_length: 14; j_call: TRBJ2-5; clone_size: .; cdr3_aa: CASSQNSVQETQYF